These 21 T cell receptor beta chains came from one sample sequenced in a study of metastatic and nonmetastatic thyroid tumors. Every patient was untreated before thyroid surgery. TCRdb called clones again from the PCR reads with MiXCR. The table has tens of thousands of clones, 30% seen once. Input material: blood. The receptors derive from a female donor with papillary thyroid cancer or a benign thyroid nodule (not recorded which). Some clones in this sample may be carry-over from other donors' samples.

This clone was counted at least ten times. In the same sample, other DNA sequences code for this CDR3. V gene TRBV5-1 combines with J gene TRBJ1-1; D not certain. Per the germline V gene, CDR1 is SGHRS and CDR2 is YFSETQ. V lost 4 bases and J 4 bases, leaving 8 bases between the germline ends. This CDR3 contains 12 residues. CDR3 nucleotide sequence: TGCGCCAGCAGCACGGGTCGCACTGAAGCTTTCTTT. This gives the protein CASSTGRTEAFF.

The chain is built from TRBV30 and TRBJ1-1, with D perhaps TRBD1 (6 bases). The CDR3 runs 13 residues. Germline V gene data show CDR1 as GTSNPN and CDR2 as SVGIG (reference sequence). Trimming left V 4 bases short and J 1 base short, with 10 bases between. DNA of the CDR3: TGTGCCTGGAATCGGGGGCAGAACACTGAAGCTTTCTTT. Translating gives CAWNRGQNTEAFF. The whole variable domain, filled in from reference TRBV30 and TRBJ1-1, reads SQTIHQWPATLVQPVGSPLSLECTVEGTSNPNLYWYRQAAGRGLQLLFYSVGIGQISSEVPQNLSASRPQDRQFILSSKKLLLSDSGFYLCAWNRGQNTEAFFGQGTRLTVV.

Turning to this clone: One end of the junction fails to match germline, which may point to a read error. V usage is TRBV6-1 and J usage is TRBJ2-7; 9 positions match TRBD1. Per the germline V gene, CDR1 is MNHNS and CDR2 is SASEGT. The CDR3 is made up of 14 amino acids. This CDR3 is CAISTGQGDREQYF. CDR3 DNA: TGTGCCATCAGTACGGGACAGGGAGATCGTGAGCAGTACTTC.

V is TRBV20-1 and J is TRBJ2-7; the D gene is possibly TRBD2 (6 bases). Germline CDR1 is DFQATT and CDR2 is SNEGSKA (reference sequence). The CDR3 sequence is 14 residues long. Deletions cut 6 bases from V and 12 bases from J, with 27 bases between. CDR3 nucleotide sequence: TGCAGTGCCTGGAATCCTATCGGGAGAGCCCAGGCGTACTTC. This encodes CSAWNPIGRAQAYF.

The chain combines TRBV24-1 with TRBJ2-5; the D gene is possibly TRBD2 (5 bases). The CDR3 length is 17 residues. The V end was cut by 4 bases, the J end by 5 bases, with 22 bases between. Germline assignment: CDR1 KGHDR and CDR2 SFDVKD. CDR3 coding DNA: TGTGCCACCAGTGAGCCAGCGCTAGCTGGGTGCATGGAGACCCAGTACTTC. Its protein product is CATSEPALAGCMETQYF.

Turning to this clone: At one boundary the junction diverges from the germline segment, which might be a read error. V usage is TRBV7-2 and J usage is TRBJ1-6; no reliable D call. Per the germline V gene, CDR1 is SGHTA and CDR2 is FQGNSA. The length of the CDR3 is 13 residues. This CDR3 reads CASIFSHNSPLHF. Written as DNA, the CDR3 is TGTGCCAGCATCTTCTCCCATAATTCACCCCTCCACTTT.

This clone was recorded at least ten times. The J gene is TRBJ1-5, the V gene TRBV20-1, with TRBD1 matching over 8 bases. The germline V gene has CDR1 DFQATT and CDR2 SNEGSKA (reference sequence). CDR3 length: 16 residues. Trimming took 0 bases from V and 5 from J; bases not matched to a gene: 9. CDR3 amino acids: CSARDMRQGRDQPQHF. The DNA of the CDR3 is TGCAGTGCTAGAGATATGAGACAGGGGAGGGATCAGCCCCAGCATTTT.

This clone came up a few times. The chain uses TRBV19 and TRBJ1-5; no clear D gene. V lost 5 bases, J lost 4 bases, and 9 bases lay in between. Germline-derived CDR1 and CDR2 are LNHDA and SQIVND (reference sequence). The CDR3 spans 13 residues. CDR3: CASSSSRNQPQHF. Written as DNA, the CDR3 is TGTGCCAGTAGTTCTAGCAGGAATCAGCCCCAGCATTTT.

This clone has at least ten counts. The J gene is TRBJ2-3, the V gene TRBV9; 9 bases align to TRBD1. This CDR3 is built from 16 residues. J was trimmed by 4 bases and V by 3 bases; bases with no gene match: 9. Germline V CDR1 and CDR2: SGDLS, YYNGEE. Here the CDR3 reads CASSATDRGRADTQYF. The CDR3 DNA follows: TGTGCCAGCAGCGCGACGGACAGGGGTCGGGCAGATACGCAGTATTTT.

Concerning this clone itself: A read error may produce the germline difference seen at one junction end. The chain is built from TRBV18 and TRBJ2-7; tentatively, D is TRBD2 (6 bases). Germline V CDR1 and CDR2: KGHSH, LQKENI. The CDR3 extends over 15 amino acids. In DNA, the CDR3 is TGTTCCAGCTCACCGCGGGGTGGAGGGCGGTACGAGCAGAACTTC. Translation gives CSSSPRGGGRYEQNF.

At least ten counts were recorded for this clone. This chain links TRBV5-6 with TRBJ2-1; possibly TRBD1 or TRBD2 for D (7 bases each). Trimming took off 4 bases at V and 6 bases at J, with 17 bases between the two ends. The CDR3 covers 15 residues. Germline V gene sequence: CDR1 SGHDT, CDR2 YYEEEE. The CDR3 region is CASSRGRGIGNEQFF. The CDR3 nucleotides read TGTGCCAGCAGCAGGGGGCGGGGGATTGGCAATGAGCAGTTCTTC.

This clone is medium-sized. This chain uses TRBV2 with TRBJ2-6, with 9 positions matching TRBD1. Germline CDR1 and CDR2: SNHLY and FYNNEI. With 3 bases clipped from V and 1 base from J, the junction kept 7 bases outside the gene matches. This CDR3 is 18 amino acids long. The CDR3 loop reads CASSDTGGYPSGANVLTF. The CDR3 DNA follows: TGTGCCAGCAGTGATACAGGGGGCTACCCTTCTGGGGCCAACGTCCTGACTTTC.

The table lists this clone with many counts. V and J are TRBV12-3 or TRBV12-4 and TRBJ2-1, with 7 bases identical to TRBD2. This CDR3 spans 15 amino acids. Trimming at V came to 3 bases and at J to 3 bases, leaving 5 bases not matched to a gene. The CDR3 loop reads CASSFGGRDYNEQFF. CDR3 nucleotide sequence: TGTGCCAGCAGTTTTGGAGGGAGGGACTACAATGAGCAGTTCTTC.

This clone was observed at least ten times. This chain uses TRBV6-1 with TRBJ2-2, with D tentatively TRBD2 (6 bases). V lost 6 bases to trimming and J lost 3 bases, with 14 bases between them. Germline V CDR1 and CDR2: MNHNS, SASEGT. The CDR3 is 15 residues long. CDR3: CASRSGVYDTGELFF. DNA for the CDR3: TGTGCCAGCAGGTCGGGGGTTTATGACACCGGGGAGCTGTTTTTT.

The chain carries TRBV9 and TRBJ2-2, with 10 bases aligning to TRBD2. The germline CDR1 and CDR2 sequences are SGDLS and YYNGEE. The J segment lost 0 bases and the V segment lost 3 bases, leaving 8 bases of the junction unmatched. CDR3 size: 18 residues. The CDR3 sequence is CASSASGGATPNTGELFF. The CDR3 DNA reads as TGTGCCAGCAGCGCAAGCGGGGGGGCGACTCCGAACACCGGGGAGCTGTTTTTT.

The chain uses TRBV18 and TRBJ2-1; 8 bases are a match to TRBD2. J was trimmed by 6 bases and V by 8 bases; bases with no gene match: 9. The CDR3 covers 14 residues. CDR1 is KGHSH, CDR2 LQKENI, per germline. The CDR3 sequence is CASTVAGNFNEQFF. Here the CDR3 DNA reads TGTGCCAGCACAGTAGCGGGAAATTTCAATGAGCAGTTCTTC.

This clone was observed many times. The chain joins TRBV9 to TRBJ2-2; D is tentatively TRBD1 or TRBD2 (6 bases each). CDR1 SGDLS and CDR2 YYNGEE come from the germline V gene. This CDR3 has 17 residues. The V end lost 3 bases, the J end lost 0 bases, and 15 bases lay between the germline ends. CDR3 DNA sequence: TGTGCCAGCAGCGCGGATAGGGGGAGGACGAACACCGGGGAGCTGTTTTTT. Translated: CASSADRGRTNTGELFF.

The chain carries TRBV7-2 and TRBJ2-7; 11 bases are shared with TRBD1. There are 14 residues in the CDR3. CDR1 is SGHTA and CDR2 is FQGNSA in the germline V gene. Germline trimming cut 5 bases from V and 5 bases from J; bases unmatched to any gene: 5. The CDR3 DNA sequence: TGTGCCAGCAGCCTCCGGGACAGGGGGAACGAGCAGTACTTC. Amino acid sequence: CASSLRDRGNEQYF.

This chain joins TRBV5-5 and TRBJ2-3; D remains ambiguous. The length of the CDR3 is 13 residues. V lost 4 bases and J lost 2, with 8 bases in between. The germline gives CDR1 SGHKS, CDR2 YYEKEE (reference sequence). CDR3 sequence reads: CASSTWDTDTQYF. The CDR3, as DNA: TGTGCCAGCAGCACTTGGGACACAGATACGCAGTATTTT.

Ten or more counts support this clone. The chain uses TRBV25-1 and TRBJ1-1; unclear D gene. The V end lost 4 bases, the J end lost 4 bases, and 7 bases lay between the germline ends. Germline V gives CDR1 MGHDK, CDR2 SYGVNS. This CDR3 is 12 amino acids long. The CDR3 DNA sequence: TGTGCCAGCAGTGCCGGGGTCACTGAAGCTTTCTTT. It yields the protein CASSAGVTEAFF.

The chain recombines TRBV30 with TRBJ1-5, with 7 bases matching TRBD1. With V trimmed by 3 bases and J by 2 bases, 13 bases remained unmatched. The CDR3 has 17 amino acids. Looked up from germline, CDR1 is GTSNPN and CDR2 is SVGIG (reference sequence). CDR3 protein: CAWSGGQTFTGNQPQHF. In DNA form, the CDR3 reads TGTGCCTGGAGCGGGGGACAGACCTTTACTGGCAATCAGCCCCAGCATTTT.